Listed here are 5 T cell receptor beta chains from one sample, sequenced in a study of blood T cell repertoires in COVID-19. Profiling relied on immunoSEQ multiplex PCR, and the TCRdb table lists in-frame clones only, not all of them. The repertoire has about 130,000 clones, roughly 80% of them found once; the top ten carry approximately 9.9%. The source material was peripheral blood. The receptors were gathered from a man in his 60s who had recovered from COVID-19.

The CDR3 sequence: CASSQEATRGRNTQYF. CDR3 nucleotide sequence: TGTGCCAGCAGCCAAGAAGCGACAAGGGGGCGAAATACGCAGTATTTT. V gene TRBV3-1 (or the pseudogene TRBV3-2) combines with J gene TRBJ2-3, with TRBD1 identical over 7 bases. The CDR3 extends over 16 amino acids. V lost 0 bases and J lost 7; bases outside the gene matches: 10. Germline lookup yields CDR1 LGHDT and CDR2 YNNKEL (reference sequence).

This rearrangement joins TRBV25-1 to TRBJ1-2; D call uncertain. Germline values: CDR1 MGHDK, CDR2 SYGVNS. There are 12 residues in the CDR3. V lost 6 bases and J lost 2, with 7 bases in between. CDR3 in amino acids: CASSRGNYGYTF. The CDR3 DNA reads as TGTGCCAGCAGCAGAGGAAACTATGGCTACACCTTC.

The chain combines TRBV30 with TRBJ2-7; maybe TRBD2 (5 bases). The CDR3 loop spans 13 amino acids. Germline values: CDR1 GTSNPN, CDR2 SVGIG (reference sequence). Trimming stripped 2 bases from V and 2 bases from J, with 10 bases between. The CDR3 loop is CAWSSGFTYEQYF. The CDR3 nucleotides read TGTGCCTGGAGTTCGGGGTTTACCTACGAGCAGTACTTC.

The chain carries TRBV11-2 and TRBJ2-1; D is possibly TRBD2 (6 bases). Trimming shortened V by 3 bases and J by 8 bases, and 20 bases separated the two germline ends. CDR3 length equals 16 residues. Germline CDR1 reads SGHAT; CDR2 reads FQNNGV. CDR3 coding DNA: TGTGCCAGCAGCTTCGCGGGGCGGGGCCCCATCGATGAGCAGTTCTTC. Protein sequence: CASSFAGRGPIDEQFF.

This clone occurred a few times. This rearrangement joins TRBV7-6 to TRBJ2-1; possibly TRBD1 for D (6 bases). V was shortened by 0 bases and J by 6 bases, with 6 bases between the two germline ends. CDR1 is SGHVS and CDR2 is FNYEAQ in the germline V gene. The CDR3 has 13 residues. The CDR3 here is CASSLAGANEQFF. Here the CDR3 DNA reads TGTGCCAGCAGCTTAGCGGGGGCCAATGAGCAGTTCTTC.